This TCR beta chain derives from a study of T cell responses to AZD1222 COVID-19 vaccine. The repertoire was sequenced with immunoSEQ multiplex PCR; TCRdb's copy has only in-frame clones and lacks some. The sample contains 150,000 or so clones, roughly 90% of which appear only once. Germline CDR1 and CDR2: LGHNA and YNFKEQ. This CDR3 is built from 20 residues. Losses at the gene ends were 0 bases for V and 0 bases for J; bases not matched to a gene: 7. The sample was peripheral blood, taken on day 0 of AZD1222 vaccination. This TCR was sampled from an adult in good health. J is TRBJ2-1 and V is TRBV4-2, with 14 bases identical to TRBD2. The CDR3 protein is CASSQDFRLAGGSSYNEQFF. CDR3 DNA sequence: TGTGCCAGCAGCCAAGATTTTCGACTAGCGGGGGGGAGCTCCTACAATGAGCAGTTCTTC.